A single sample is the source of the 25 T cell receptor beta chains below, sequenced in a study of blood T cells in healthy people across ages. Next came a second PCR, run for about 7 to 12 cycles, which used a sample-barcoded 5' primer along with a J-beta primer mix. TCRdb called the 5' RACE reads again in MiXCR, with one record for every CDR3 protein. The profile shows approximately 670,000 distinct CDR3 sequences, around 43% of them singletons. The sample taken for sequencing was blood. The receptors derive from a man older than 75 in good health.

This chain links TRBV12-3 or TRBV12-4 with TRBJ2-5, with 10 positions matching TRBD1. The CDR3 covers 14 residues. With 3 bases clipped from V and 7 bases from J, the junction kept 5 bases outside the gene matches. The CDR3 DNA reads as TGTGCCAGCAGTTTTGGGACAGGGGACGGGACCCAGTACTTC. Encoded protein: CASSFGTGDGTQYF.

The sample holds a few counts of this clonotype. V usage is TRBV6-2 or TRBV6-3 and J usage is TRBJ2-7, with D possibly being TRBD2 (6 bases). Trimming shortened V by 2 bases and J by 3 bases, and 14 bases separated the two germline ends. This CDR3 contains 15 residues. Germline V gene data show CDR1 as MNHEY and CDR2 as SVGEGT. CDR3 DNA: TGTGCCAGCAGTTACCGACTAGTAGGAGACTACGAGCAGTACTTC. Protein product: CASSYRLVGDYEQYF.

The CDR3 is CSVAQAAYGYTF. CDR3 coding DNA: TGCAGCGTTGCTCAGGCCGCCTATGGCTACACCTTC. The chain links TRBV29-1 to TRBJ1-2; D is undetermined. There are 12 residues in the CDR3. Germline V CDR1 and CDR2: SQVTM, ANQGSEA. Trimming took 4 bases from V and 4 from J, leaving 10 bases between them.

This clonotype was seen a few times. The chain joins TRBV6-2 or TRBV6-3 to TRBJ2-3; D is undetermined. The CDR3 is 12 residues long. The ends were cut back, 8 bases at V and 9 bases at J, with 15 bases in the middle. The germline CDR1 and CDR2 sequences are MNHEY and SVGEGT. The CDR3 reads CASHKTKGTQYF. The CDR3 DNA is TGTGCCAGCCATAAGACCAAGGGCACGCAGTATTTT.

The chain recombines TRBV7-2 with TRBJ2-5, with a possible D match to TRBD2 (6 bases). Trimming took off 0 bases at V and 5 bases at J, with 16 bases between the two ends. The CDR3 loop spans 16 amino acids. Germline V gives CDR1 SGHTA, CDR2 FQGNSA. The CDR3 sequence: CASSLARQGGGETQYF. The CDR3 DNA reads as TGTGCCAGCAGCTTAGCTCGTCAGGGAGGCGGGGAGACCCAGTACTTC.

Only a few counts were recorded for this clonotype. The rearrangement joins TRBV9 to TRBJ2-2, with 10 bases matching TRBD1. Trimming at V came to 4 bases and at J to 6 bases, leaving 12 bases not matched to a gene. Germline CDR1 and CDR2: SGDLS and YYNGEE. The CDR3 contains 17 residues. In nucleotides, the CDR3 is TGTGCCAGCAGCAGCCCCACCTTGGGACAGGGGCCCGGGGAGCTGTTTTTT. This encodes CASSSPTLGQGPGELFF.

This clonotype occurred a few times. This chain links TRBV7-2 with TRBJ1-1; D gene ambiguous. This CDR3 spans 14 amino acids. The germline V and J ends were trimmed by 2 bases and 0 bases, with 7 bases remaining between them. CDR1 is SGHTA and CDR2 is FQGNSA in the germline V gene. Written as DNA, the CDR3 is TGTGCCAGCAGCTTACAAAATATGAACACTGAAGCTTTCTTT. This codes for CASSLQNMNTEAFF.

V gene TRBV20-1 combines with J gene TRBJ1-5; tentative D call: TRBD1 (5 bases). Looked up from germline, CDR1 is DFQATT and CDR2 is SNEGSKA (reference sequence). Trimming took off 0 bases at V and 7 bases at J, with 13 bases between the two ends. The CDR3 loop spans 14 amino acids. This chain's CDR3 is CSARDQGNRQPQHF. CDR3 bases: TGCAGTGCTAGAGACCAGGGAAATCGGCAGCCCCAGCATTTT.

The sample holds a few counts of this clonotype. This chain joins TRBV7-2 and TRBJ2-7, with 8 bases fitting TRBD2. The CDR3 is 14 amino acids. Germline-derived CDR1 and CDR2 are SGHTA and FQGNSA. V shed 4 bases and J 5 bases; nucleotides not matched to a gene: 7. Here the CDR3 reads CASSSGTRANEQYF. The CDR3 nucleotides read TGTGCCAGCAGCTCCGGGACTAGGGCCAACGAGCAGTACTTC. Based on the CDR3 plus reference TRBV7-2 and TRBJ2-7, the full variable domain is GAGVSQSPSNKVTEKGKDVELRCDPISGHTALYWYRQSLGQGLEFLIYFQGNSAPDKSGLPSDRFSAERTGGSVSTLTIQRTQQEDSAVYLCASSSGTRANEQYFGPGTRLTVT.

A remark on this clonotype: The junction and the germline gene differ at one end; a read error may be behind it. The chain has TRBV27 and TRBJ1-4, with D uncertain. The germline gives CDR1 MNHEY, CDR2 SMNVEV (reference sequence). The CDR3 is 19 residues long. The CDR3 bases are TGTGCCGGCAGTTTAGAAAGTAGATACCCCGGATTAACTAATGAAAAACTGTTTTTT. This codes for CAGSLESRYPGLTNEKLFF.

This clonotype was counted a few times. The V and J genes are TRBV4-2 and TRBJ2-3, with a weak D call TRBD2 (6 bases). This CDR3 region has 16 residues. Germline CDR1 LGHNA, CDR2 YNFKEQ. V shed 1 base and J shed 0 bases, with 11 bases lying between them. This CDR3 is CASSQGTGTSTDTQYF. Written as DNA, the CDR3 is TGTGCCAGCAGCCAAGGAACCGGGACTAGCACAGATACGCAGTATTTT.

J is TRBJ2-7 and V is TRBV12-3 or TRBV12-4; D is ambiguous. Trimming removed 5 bases at V and 9 bases at J, with 11 bases between. The CDR3 runs 11 residues. CDR3 DNA sequence: TGTGCCAGCAGTACAACCCGTGGGCAGTACTTC. This codes for CASSTTRGQYF.

This clonotype was observed a few times. The chain recombines TRBV18 with TRBJ1-6; 8 bases are a match to TRBD1. The CDR3 consists of 14 residues. Germline CDR1 is KGHSH and CDR2 is LQKENI. V shed 3 bases and J 10 bases; nucleotides not matched to a gene: 5. In DNA, the CDR3 is TGTGCCAGCTCACCCCAGGGGGCTGGATCACCCCTCCACTTT. It yields the protein CASSPQGAGSPLHF.

The V gene is TRBV7-2, the J gene TRBJ2-5, with no clear D. CDR3 length equals 12 residues. Germline V gene sequence: CDR1 SGHTA, CDR2 FQGNSA. V lost 5 bases and J lost 2, with 6 bases in between. CDR3 protein: CASSKAQETQYF. CDR3 sequence (DNA): TGTGCCAGCAGCAAGGCTCAAGAGACCCAGTACTTC. Drawing the rest from reference TRBV7-2 and TRBJ2-5, the complete variable domain is GAGVSQSPSNKVTEKGKDVELRCDPISGHTALYWYRQSLGQGLEFLIYFQGNSAPDKSGLPSDRFSAERTGGSVSTLTIQRTQQEDSAVYLCASSKAQETQYFGPGTRLLVL.

Only a few counts were recorded for this clonotype. The V and J genes are TRBV4-3 and TRBJ2-1; the match to TRBD2 covers 7 bases. The CDR3 is 17 residues long. J was trimmed by 2 bases and V by 0 bases; bases with no gene match: 7. CDR1 and CDR2 from the germline V gene are LGHNA and YSLEER. The CDR3 loop is CASSQEPAGRTYNEQFF. CDR3 in DNA: TGCGCCAGCAGCCAAGAACCGGCCGGGAGGACCTACAATGAGCAGTTCTTC.

This clonotype was counted a few times. The chain employs TRBV20-1 and TRBJ2-6; 9 bases are a match to TRBD1. This CDR3 comprises 16 residues. V shed 6 bases, J shed 2 bases, and the junction held 8 bases outside the gene matches. CDR1 and CDR2 (germline): DFQATT, SNEGSKA (reference sequence). The chain's CDR3 is CSAKQGAAAGANVLTF. The DNA for the CDR3 is TGCAGTGCAAAACAGGGGGCTGCTGCTGGGGCCAACGTCCTGACTTTC.

V and J are TRBV3-1 and TRBJ2-5; D might be TRBD2 (5 bases). Matching the DNA end better, TRBJ2-7 makes the J call doubtful. The germline V gene has CDR1 LGHDT and CDR2 YNNKEL (reference sequence). The CDR3 has 14 residues. The CDR3 protein is CASSQGGFGNEQYF. For the CDR3, the DNA is TGTGCCAGCAGCCAAGGAGGCTTCGGGAACGAGCAGTACTTC.

This clonotype was seen at least ten times. The J gene is TRBJ1-1, the V gene TRBV4-2, with 7 positions matching TRBD1. The V gene end was trimmed by 0 bases and the J gene end by 7 bases; junction bases not matched to a gene: 11. This CDR3 is 16 amino acids long. CDR1 LGHNA and CDR2 YNFKEQ come from the germline V gene. CDR3 DNA: TGTGCCAGCAGCCAAGAAGGAGGGGGCTTAACCGGTGAAGCTTTCTTT. This translates into CASSQEGGGLTGEAFF.

The genes are TRBV25-1 and TRBJ2-2; perhaps TRBD1 as D (5 bases). The CDR3 runs to 12 residues. Germline CDR1 is MGHDK and CDR2 is SYGVNS. V gave up 3 bases and J gave up 13 bases, with 12 bases separating them. This chain's CDR3 is CASSDWGHRLFF. The CDR3 bases are TGTGCCAGCAGTGACTGGGGCCATAGGCTGTTTTTT.

The V and J genes are TRBV12-3 or TRBV12-4 and TRBJ2-1; 8 bases map to TRBD1. With 4 bases clipped from V and 8 bases from J, the junction kept 7 bases outside the gene matches. This CDR3 spans 14 amino acids. CDR3 sequence (DNA): TGTGCCAGCAGTTCCCGACAGGGGTTTGATGAGCAGTTCTTC. This sequence encodes CASSSRQGFDEQFF.

As to this clonotype: An end of the junction does not agree with germline; a read error may underlie this. The V call is TRBV5-6, the J call TRBJ1-5; no firm D call. CDR3 size: 13 residues. The germline V gene encodes CDR1 SGHDT and CDR2 YYEEEE. The CDR3 DNA reads TGTGCCAGCAGCTTTGGTAGCAATCGGCCCCAGCATTTT. Amino acids: CASSFGSNRPQHF.

As DNA, the CDR3 is TGTGCCACCAGCAGGGACAGGGTTGTGGGGACCCAGTACTTC. Its protein is CATSRDRVVGTQYF. The genes are TRBV15 and TRBJ2-5; TRBD1 matches 8 bases. Germline-derived CDR1 and CDR2 are LNHNV and YYDKDF (reference sequence). This CDR3 has 14 residues. V was clipped by 3 bases and J by 7 bases; unmatched bases: 7.

V usage is TRBV14 and J usage is TRBJ2-7, with 8 nucleotides matching TRBD1. V gave up 2 bases and J gave up 2 bases; unmatched junction bases: 11. CDR3 length: 17 amino acids. Germline V gene sequence: CDR1 SGHDN, CDR2 FVKESK. CDR3 sequence: CASSQTRQGRVAYEQYF. In nucleotides, the CDR3 is TGTGCCAGCAGCCAAACCCGACAGGGGAGAGTGGCCTACGAGCAGTACTTC.

In nucleotides, the CDR3 is TGTGCCATCAGTGAAACGGAGGAAAAACTGTTTTTT. It specifies CAISETEEKLFF. The rearrangement links TRBV10-3 to TRBJ1-4; D ambiguous. This CDR3 has 12 residues. Trimming took off 3 bases at V and 8 bases at J, with 7 bases between the two ends. CDR1 is ENHRY, CDR2 SYGVKD, per germline.

In its sample, this clonotype was seen a few times. V usage is TRBV7-3 and J usage is TRBJ2-7, with a possible D match to TRBD2 (6 bases). Trimming pared 10 bases from V and 0 bases from J, leaving 13 bases between. Looked up from germline, CDR1 is SGHTA and CDR2 is FQGTGA. This CDR3 region has 13 residues. The CDR3 here is CANIAESSYEQYF. The CDR3 nucleotides are TGTGCCAACATAGCGGAGAGCTCCTACGAGCAGTACTTC.